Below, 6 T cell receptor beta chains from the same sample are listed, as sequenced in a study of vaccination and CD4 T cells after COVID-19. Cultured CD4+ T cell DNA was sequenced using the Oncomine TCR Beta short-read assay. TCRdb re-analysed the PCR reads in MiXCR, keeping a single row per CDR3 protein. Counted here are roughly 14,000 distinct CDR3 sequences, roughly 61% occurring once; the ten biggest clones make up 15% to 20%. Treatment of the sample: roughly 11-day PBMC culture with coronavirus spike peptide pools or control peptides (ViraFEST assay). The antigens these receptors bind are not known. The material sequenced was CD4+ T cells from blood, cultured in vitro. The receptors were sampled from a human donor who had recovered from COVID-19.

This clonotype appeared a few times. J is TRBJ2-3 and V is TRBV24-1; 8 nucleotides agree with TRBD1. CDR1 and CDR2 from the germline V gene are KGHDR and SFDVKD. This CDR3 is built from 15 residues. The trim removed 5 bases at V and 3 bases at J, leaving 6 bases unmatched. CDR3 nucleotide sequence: TGTGCCACCAGTGTCCGGACAGGGCTGACAGATACGCAGTATTTT. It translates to CATSVRTGLTDTQYF.

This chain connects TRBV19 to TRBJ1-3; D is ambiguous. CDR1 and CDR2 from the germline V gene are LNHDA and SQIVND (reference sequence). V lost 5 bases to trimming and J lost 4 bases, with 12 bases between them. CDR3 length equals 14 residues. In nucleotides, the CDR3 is TGTGCCAGTAGTCCCGAGGATGCCGGAAACACCATATATTTT. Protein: CASSPEDAGNTIYF.

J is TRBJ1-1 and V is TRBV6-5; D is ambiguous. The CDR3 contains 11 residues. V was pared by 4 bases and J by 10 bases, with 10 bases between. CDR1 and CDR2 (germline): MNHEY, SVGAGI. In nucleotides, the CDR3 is TGTGCCAGCAGTTCCGGACCGGTAGCTTTCTTT. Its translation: CASSSGPVAFF.

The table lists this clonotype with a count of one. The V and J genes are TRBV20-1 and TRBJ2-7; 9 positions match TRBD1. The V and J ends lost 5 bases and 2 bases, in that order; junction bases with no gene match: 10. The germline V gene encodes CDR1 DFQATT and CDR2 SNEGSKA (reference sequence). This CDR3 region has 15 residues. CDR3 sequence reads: CSAPPRTGVPYEQYF. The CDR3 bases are TGCAGTGCTCCCCCTCGGACAGGGGTCCCCTACGAGCAGTACTTC.

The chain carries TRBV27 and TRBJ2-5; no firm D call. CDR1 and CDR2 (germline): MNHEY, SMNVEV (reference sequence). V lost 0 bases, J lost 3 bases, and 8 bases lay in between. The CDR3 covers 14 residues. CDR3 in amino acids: CASSLSRLEETQYF. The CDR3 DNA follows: TGTGCCAGCAGTTTATCACGACTGGAAGAGACCCAGTACTTC.

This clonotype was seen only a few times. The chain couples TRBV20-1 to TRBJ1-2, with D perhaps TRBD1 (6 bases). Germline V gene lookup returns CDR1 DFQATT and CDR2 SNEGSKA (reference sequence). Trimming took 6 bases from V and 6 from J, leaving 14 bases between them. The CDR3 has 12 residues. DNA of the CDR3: TGCAGTGCCCCGTGGGGGGCGGATGGCTACACCTTC. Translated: CSAPWGADGYTF.